The source of this TCR beta chain is a study of cytomegalovirus exposure and HLA in healthy donors. The germline CDR1 and CDR2 sequences are SGHDT and YYEEEE. Deletions cut 4 bases from V and 2 bases from J, with 15 bases between. The CDR3 covers 15 residues. Study-wide results and limits: Differences between HLA loci emerged in a later analysis of TCR association rates, with DRB1 most and HLA-C fewest. Sequencing likely caused a cluster of highly shared sequence variants. The availability of immune exposure information extended only to CMV serostatus. A later analysis appeared to link common viral pathogens to several of the most significant clusters.

On this clone: The antigen remains unidentified.

Primers: 60 Vbeta forward and 13 Jbeta reverse. Assay used: immunoSEQ multiplex PCR; TCRdb lists only in-frame clones, some missing. Listed are roughly 120,000 clones; about 6.8% falls within the top ten. This TCR was sampled from a man aged 40-49 years in good health and CMV-seropositive. Specimen: PBMCs. The chain carries TRBV5-6 and TRBJ2-5; TRBD1 might be the D (5 bases). The CDR3 DNA sequence: TGTGCCAGCAGCCTATTCCTTACAGGTCAAGAGACCCAGTACTTC. Protein: CASSLFLTGQETQYF.